These 15 T cell receptor beta chains originate from one sample sequenced in a study of cytomegalovirus exposure and HLA in healthy donors. Use of 60 Vbeta and 13 Jbeta primers characterized the PCR. Only in-frame clones appear in the TCRdb table, and some are missing; sequencing was by immunoSEQ multiplex PCR. The sample lists 170,000 or so clones; around 86% were seen once. Sequenced input: PBMCs. The receptors were gathered from a man aged 50 to 59 in good health and CMV-seronegative.

The V call is TRBV4-3, the J call TRBJ1-5, with 9 bases that match TRBD1. Germline V gene sequence: CDR1 LGHNA, CDR2 YSLEER. Losses at the gene ends were 4 bases for V and 1 base for J; bases not matched to a gene: 2. This CDR3 has 15 amino acids. The CDR3: CASSRGTGSNQPQHF. The DNA of the CDR3 is TGCGCCAGCAGCCGCGGGACAGGGAGCAATCAGCCCCAGCATTTT.

The V and J genes are TRBV28 and TRBJ1-5; possibly TRBD1 for D (5 bases). The CDR3 extends over 14 amino acids. Germline V gene lookup returns CDR1 MDHEN and CDR2 SYDVKM. V gave up 3 bases and J gave up 4 bases, with 10 bases separating them. The CDR3 DNA reads as TGTGCCAGCAGTTTTGCAGGGATTAATCAGCCCCAGCATTTT. This gives the protein CASSFAGINQPQHF.

The rearrangement joins TRBV28 to TRBJ2-2; D is possibly TRBD1 (6 bases). The germline gives CDR1 MDHEN, CDR2 SYDVKM. This CDR3 spans 14 amino acids. The V gene lost 4 bases and the J gene lost 5 bases, with 11 bases spanning the gap. The CDR3 region has the DNA TGTGCCAGCAGTTCTACAGGGTGGACCGGGGAGCTGTTTTTT. It specifies CASSSTGWTGELFF.

In DNA form, the CDR3 reads TGTGCCAGCAGTGATGAGCAGGGATATGGCTACACCTTC. Its protein product is CASSDEQGYGYTF. This sequence joins TRBV25-1 and TRBJ1-2; possibly TRBD1 for D (5 bases). The V end lost 3 bases, the J end lost 5 bases, and 10 bases lay between the germline ends. The CDR3 covers 13 residues. CDR1 MGHDK and CDR2 SYGVNS come from the germline V gene.

The V call is TRBV4-1, the J call TRBJ1-1, with a tentative D call TRBD1 (5 bases). Germline V lookup: CDR1 MGHRA, CDR2 YSYEKL. The germline V and J ends were trimmed by 4 bases and 8 bases, with 14 bases remaining between them. This CDR3 contains 13 residues. The CDR3: CASSRGEGLEAFF. The DNA of the CDR3 is TGCGCCAGCAGCCGAGGGGAGGGACTGGAAGCTTTCTTT.

The chain is built from TRBV5-5 and TRBJ1-1, with D unresolved. CDR1 and CDR2 (germline): SGHKS, YYEKEE (reference sequence). The CDR3 length is 16 residues. V gave up 1 base and J gave up 6 bases, with 19 bases separating them. The CDR3 loop is CASSLTLRRPGAEAFF. CDR3 sequence (DNA): TGTGCCAGCAGCTTGACCCTCAGGCGGCCCGGGGCTGAAGCTTTCTTT.

This clone was seen only once. J is TRBJ2-7 and V is TRBV28; D is possibly TRBD1 (6 bases). The CDR3 length is 13 residues. The germline CDR1 and CDR2 sequences are MDHEN and SYDVKM. Trimming removed 9 bases from V and 2 bases from J, with 14 bases in between. The CDR3, as DNA: TGTGCCAGTCGAAAGACAGGAACCTACGAGCAGTACTTC. It translates to CASRKTGTYEQYF.

The chain has TRBV11-2 and TRBJ1-3; D perhaps matches TRBD1 (6 bases). The length of the CDR3 is 14 residues. V was trimmed by 2 bases and J by 3 bases, leaving 8 bases between them. Germline CDR1 is SGHAT and CDR2 is FQNNGV. Written as DNA, the CDR3 is TGTGCCAGCAGCTTATCAGGGGTTGGAAACACCATATATTTT. The encoded protein is CASSLSGVGNTIYF. Using reference TRBV11-2 and TRBJ1-3 for the parts outside the CDR3, the full variable domain is EAGVAQSPRYKIIEKRQSVAFWCNPISGHATLYWYQQILGQGPKLLIQFQNNGVVDDSQLPKDRFSAERLKGVDSTLKIQPAKLEDSAVYLCASSLSGVGNTIYFGEGSWLTVV.

This chain uses TRBV11-2 with TRBJ2-7, with 9 bases aligning to TRBD1. Germline V gene lookup returns CDR1 SGHAT and CDR2 FQNNGV. J lost 2 bases, V lost 6 bases, and 5 bases had no gene match. This CDR3 has 14 residues. CDR3 region: CASRGGQGPYEQYF. The DNA of the CDR3 is TGTGCCAGCAGGGGGGGACAGGGACCCTACGAGCAGTACTTC.

This clone was seen just once. The chain recombines TRBV7-6 with TRBJ2-7; D perhaps matches TRBD2 (6 bases). V was pared by 5 bases and J by 0 bases, with 14 bases between. Germline-derived CDR1 and CDR2 are SGHVS and FNYEAQ. The CDR3 contains 15 residues. In DNA form, the CDR3 reads TGTGCCAGCAGCAAGGGACTCGGGAGCTCCTACGAGCAGTACTTC. Its protein is CASSKGLGSSYEQYF.

V is TRBV21-1 and J is TRBJ2-4; TRBD1 is the table's D call and was not checked against the DNA. TRBV21-1 is assigned pseudogene status. The CDR3 loop spans 15 amino acids. Written as DNA, the CDR3 is TGTGCCAGCAGCAAAGTGGGACAGGGAGGGAACATTCAGTACTTC. Protein sequence: CASSKVGQGGNIQYF.

V usage is TRBV5-1 and J usage is TRBJ1-2; TRBD1 is a possible D gene (6 bases). The CDR3 sequence is 15 residues long. CDR1 is SGHRS and CDR2 is YFSETQ in the germline V gene. Between the trimmed V and J ends, which lost 3 bases and 0 bases, there was a span of 12 bases. The CDR3 reads CASSSLDRANYGYTF. DNA of the CDR3: TGCGCCAGCAGCTCCCTGGACAGAGCTAACTATGGCTACACCTTC.

A single count supports this clone. J is TRBJ2-7 and V is TRBV19; TRBD1 might be the D (6 bases). In germline, CDR1 is LNHDA, CDR2 SQIVND (reference sequence). Trimming took 6 bases from V and 2 from J, leaving 14 bases between them. CDR3 size: 14 residues. The CDR3 DNA sequence: TGTGCCAGTAGCTATCAGGGGAGACCCTACGAGCAGTACTTC. Amino acids: CASSYQGRPYEQYF.

The CDR3 reads CASSLVAGGPGETQYF. CDR3 nucleotides: TGTGCCAGCAGCTTAGTAGCGGGGGGGCCCGGGGAGACCCAGTACTTC. The rearrangement uses TRBV7-2 and TRBJ2-5, with 11 bases fitting TRBD2. V lost 1 base and J lost 5; bases outside the gene matches: 6. The CDR3 has 16 residues. The germline V gene encodes CDR1 SGHTA and CDR2 FQGNSA.

The rearrangement links TRBV27 to TRBJ2-7, with D perhaps TRBD2 (6 bases). The CDR3 has 17 amino acids. Trimming pared 2 bases from V and 4 bases from J, leaving 21 bases between. CDR1 is MNHEY and CDR2 is SMNVEV in the germline V gene (reference sequence). The CDR3 coding sequence is TGTGCCAGCAGTTTAGAGGGCTGGCGTGGGAGGACTTACGAGCAGTACTTC. Translating gives CASSLEGWRGRTYEQYF.